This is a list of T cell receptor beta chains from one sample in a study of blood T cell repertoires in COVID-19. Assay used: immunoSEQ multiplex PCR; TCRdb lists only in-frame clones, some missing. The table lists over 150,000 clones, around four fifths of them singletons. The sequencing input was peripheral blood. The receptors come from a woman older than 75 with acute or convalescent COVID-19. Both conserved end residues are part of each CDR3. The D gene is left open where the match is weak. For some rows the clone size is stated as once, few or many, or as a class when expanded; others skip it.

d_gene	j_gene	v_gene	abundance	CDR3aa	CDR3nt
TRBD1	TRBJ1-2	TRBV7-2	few	CASSMTGWNYGYTF	TGTGCCAGCAGCATGACAGGGTGGAACTATGGCTACACCTTC
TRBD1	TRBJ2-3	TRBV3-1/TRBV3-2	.	CASSTRSGQGRTDTQYF	TGTGCCAGCAGCACTCGCTCCGGACAGGGGAGGACAGATACGCAGTATTTT
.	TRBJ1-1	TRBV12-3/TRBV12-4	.	CASIQAGFTEAFF	TGTGCCAGCATTCAAGCGGGGTTTACTGAAGCTTTCTTT
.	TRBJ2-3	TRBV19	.	CASSIDGGAGTDTQYF	TGTGCCAGTAGTATAGATGGGGGCGCCGGCACAGATACGCAGTATTTT
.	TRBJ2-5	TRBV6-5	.	CASRATGTYQETQYF	TGTGCCAGCAGAGCGACAGGAACCTACCAAGAGACCCAGTACTTC
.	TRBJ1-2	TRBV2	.	CASSEDRVDYGYTF	TGTGCCAGCAGTGAAGATCGGGTAGACTATGGCTACACCTTC
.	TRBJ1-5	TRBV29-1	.	CSVLQGGSNQPQHF	TGCAGCGTATTACAGGGTGGGAGCAATCAGCCCCAGCATTTT
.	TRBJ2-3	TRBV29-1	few	CSVPGEGTDTQYF	TGCAGCGTGCCGGGGGAGGGCACAGATACGCAGTATTTT
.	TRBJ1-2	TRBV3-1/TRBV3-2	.	CASSQAGNPNYGYTF	TGTGCCAGCAGCCAAGCAGGCAACCCTAACTATGGCTACACCTTC
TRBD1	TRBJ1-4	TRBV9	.	CASSGRDSFNEKLFF	TGTGCCAGCAGCGGGCGGGACAGCTTTAATGAAAAACTGTTTTTT
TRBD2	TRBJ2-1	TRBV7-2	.	CASRATSGAQGQFF	TGTGCCAGCAGGGCTACTAGCGGGGCCCAGGGGCAGTTCTTC
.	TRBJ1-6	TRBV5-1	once	CASSSQTFLPGNSPLHF	TGCGCCAGCAGCTCTCAGACATTCCTTCCTGGCAATTCACCCCTCCACTTT
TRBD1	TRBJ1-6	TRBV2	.	CASSTGQGQNSPLHF	TGTGCCAGCAGTACGGGACAGGGACAAAATTCACCCCTCCACTTT
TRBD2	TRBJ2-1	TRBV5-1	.	CASSETSGTYNEQFF	TGCGCCAGCAGCGAGACTAGCGGGACCTACAATGAGCAGTTCTTC
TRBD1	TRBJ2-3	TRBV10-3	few	CAITGGADTQYF	TGTGCCATCACAGGGGGCGCAGATACGCAGTATTTT
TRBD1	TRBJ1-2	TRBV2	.	CASGGDRGGYGYTF	TGTGCCAGCGGGGGGGACAGGGGTGGGTATGGCTACACCTTC
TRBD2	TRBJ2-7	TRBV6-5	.	CASSPSGPSGEQYF	TGTGCCAGCAGTCCTAGCGGGCCCTCGGGGGAGCAGTACTTC
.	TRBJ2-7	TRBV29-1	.	CSVERGYEQYF	TGCAGCGTTGAAAGAGGCTACGAGCAGTACTTC
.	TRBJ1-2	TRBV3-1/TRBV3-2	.	CASSQDQGRRGGYTF	TGTGCCAGCAGCCAAGATCAGGGGAGAAGAGGAGGCTACACCTTC
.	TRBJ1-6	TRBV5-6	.	CASSVKGSPLHF	TGTGCCAGCAGCGTGAAGGGGTCACCCCTCCACTTT
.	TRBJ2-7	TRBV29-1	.	CSVGSIGGVSYEQYF	TGCAGCGTTGGGTCTATTGGCGGGGTTAGCTACGAGCAGTACTTC
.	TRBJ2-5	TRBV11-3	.	CASSSTGETQYF	TGTGCCAGCAGCTCGACTGGGGAGACCCAGTACTTC